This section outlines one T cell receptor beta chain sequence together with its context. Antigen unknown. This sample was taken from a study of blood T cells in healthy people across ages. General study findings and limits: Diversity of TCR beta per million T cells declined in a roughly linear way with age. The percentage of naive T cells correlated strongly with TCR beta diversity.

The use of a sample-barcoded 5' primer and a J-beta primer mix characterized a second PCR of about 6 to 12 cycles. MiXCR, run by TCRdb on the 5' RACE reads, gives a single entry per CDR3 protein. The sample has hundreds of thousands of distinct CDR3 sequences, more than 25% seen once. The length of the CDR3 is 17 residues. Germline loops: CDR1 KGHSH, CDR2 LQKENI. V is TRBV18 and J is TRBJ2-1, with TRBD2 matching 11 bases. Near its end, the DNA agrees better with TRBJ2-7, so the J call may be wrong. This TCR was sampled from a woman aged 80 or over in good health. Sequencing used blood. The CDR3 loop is CASSPRTSGPSYNEQYF. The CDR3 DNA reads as TGTGCCAGCTCACCAAGGACTAGCGGGCCTTCCTACAATGAGCAGTACTTC.